This T cell receptor beta chain stems from a study of blood T cell repertoires in COVID-19. Per the original data handling: Reference gene primer amplification gave estimated nucleated cell counts. Clones were read by immunoSEQ multiplex PCR, and TCRdb kept only the in-frame ones, dropping some. V and J calls and clone size are given by that table; D and trimming were obtained from the DNA. The repertoire holds around 400,000 clones, with around 87% as singletons. This receptor was obtained from a woman in her 30s with COVID-19, enrolled during active disease. Material: peripheral blood.

This chain's CDR3 is CASSLSGGGYTF. The CDR3 bases are TGTGCCAGCAGCTTATCAGGGGGTGGCTACACCTTC. V usage is TRBV11-2 and J usage is TRBJ1-2, with 7 bases aligning to TRBD1. V was clipped by 2 bases and J by 7 bases; unmatched bases: 1. This CDR3 is built from 12 residues. Germline CDR1 is SGHAT and CDR2 is FQNNGV. Using reference TRBV11-2 and TRBJ1-2 for the parts outside the CDR3, the full variable domain is EAGVAQSPRYKIIEKRQSVAFWCNPISGHATLYWYQQILGQGPKLLIQFQNNGVVDDSQLPKDRFSAERLKGVDSTLKIQPAKLEDSAVYLCASSLSGGGYTFGSGTRLTVV.